This T cell receptor (beta chain) was observed in a study of shared clonotypes between healthy human individuals. On the study more broadly: Ranging from 18 to 49 in age, donors were two women and a few men.

The CD4+ fraction was divided into a CD45RA+ naive subset and a CD45RA-negative memory subset. Sequencing was performed with immunoSEQ multiplex PCR; in TCRdb, only in-frame clones are kept and a portion is missing. This sample has some 2,400,000 clones, with approximately 95% found just once. Sequenced material: naive CD4+ T cells sorted from blood. Subset noted: CD45RA+ positively selected. The sequence came from a man between 18 and 35 years old in good health.

For the CDR3, the DNA is TGTGCCATCAGGGAGGTTGAAGGCTACACCTTC. Its protein product is CAIREVEGYTF. The chain recombines TRBV10-3 with TRBJ1-2; D remains unclear. The CDR3 runs 11 residues. The V gene's germline CDR1 is ENHRY and CDR2 SYGVKD. Trimming took off 6 bases at V and 8 bases at J, with 10 bases between the two ends.